This TCR beta chain was documented in a study of blood T cell repertoires in COVID-19. Study context: The origin of the acute and convalescent COVID-19 samples was the United States, Italy and Spain.

The CDR3 covers 17 residues. CDR1 is SEHNR and CDR2 is FQNEAQ in the germline V gene (reference sequence). The junction had 6 bases not matched to a gene; V was cut back by 5 bases and J by 0 bases. Method: immunoSEQ multiplex PCR; TCRdb's copy keeps in-frame clones and lacks some. The data contain over 65,000 clones, roughly three quarters of them singletons. The TCR was taken from a human donor in a cohort sampled during active COVID-19. The J gene is TRBJ2-6, the V gene TRBV7-9; 8 bases match TRBD2. Sequencing was carried out using peripheral blood. The CDR3 DNA sequence: TGTGCCAGCAGCGGGGGTAGCGGGATCTCTGGGGCCAACGTCCTGACTTTC. It translates to CASSGGSGISGANVLTF.